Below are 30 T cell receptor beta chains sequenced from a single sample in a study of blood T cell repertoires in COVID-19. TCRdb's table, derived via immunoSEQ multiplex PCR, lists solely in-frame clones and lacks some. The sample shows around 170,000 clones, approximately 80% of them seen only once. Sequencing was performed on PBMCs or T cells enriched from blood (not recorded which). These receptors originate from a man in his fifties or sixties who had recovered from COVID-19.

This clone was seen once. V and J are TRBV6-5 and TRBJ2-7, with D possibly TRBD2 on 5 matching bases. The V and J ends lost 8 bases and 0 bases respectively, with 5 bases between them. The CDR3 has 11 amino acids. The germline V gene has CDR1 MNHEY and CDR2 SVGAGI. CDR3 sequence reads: CASAGSYEQYF. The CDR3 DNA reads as TGTGCCAGCGCGGGCTCCTACGAGCAGTACTTC.

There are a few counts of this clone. The CDR3 DNA reads as TGTGCCAGCAGCCCCCCCCTGGCGGGGGCTCAGTTCTTC. Translation: CASSPPLAGAQFF. The chain uses TRBV3-1 (or the pseudogene TRBV3-2) and TRBJ2-1; possible D gene TRBD2, 7 bases. The germline V gene encodes CDR1 LGHDT and CDR2 YNNKEL (reference sequence). Trimming stripped 4 bases from V and 13 bases from J, with 17 bases between. The CDR3 runs to 13 residues.

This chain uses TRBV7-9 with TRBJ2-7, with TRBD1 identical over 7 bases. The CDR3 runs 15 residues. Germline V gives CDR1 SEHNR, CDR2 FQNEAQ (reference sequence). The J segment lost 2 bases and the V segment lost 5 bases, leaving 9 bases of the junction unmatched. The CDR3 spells CASSPGQVFAYEQYF. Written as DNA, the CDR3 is TGTGCCAGCAGCCCAGGACAGGTCTTCGCCTACGAGCAGTACTTC.

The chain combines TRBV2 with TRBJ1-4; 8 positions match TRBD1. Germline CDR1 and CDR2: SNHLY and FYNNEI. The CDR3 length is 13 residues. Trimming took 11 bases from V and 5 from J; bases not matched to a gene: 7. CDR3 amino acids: CASLRDRNEKLFF. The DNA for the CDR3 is TGTGCCTCCCTCCGGGACAGGAATGAAAAACTGTTTTTT.

In nucleotides, the CDR3 is TGTGCCAGCAGTCCCTGGGACGGGGGAAGCGAGCAGTACTTC. Translation gives CASSPWDGGSEQYF. The chain uses TRBV27 and TRBJ2-7; TRBD2 might be the D (6 bases). The CDR3 is 14 residues long. Germline loops: CDR1 MNHEY, CDR2 SMNVEV (reference sequence). Trimming removed 5 bases at V and 6 bases at J, with 17 bases between.

The CDR3 DNA is TGTGCCACCAGGCGGGCGGGACAGCTCGACTATGGCTACACCTTC. This codes for CATRRAGQLDYGYTF. The J gene is TRBJ1-2, the V gene TRBV28; 7 nucleotides line up with TRBD1. Germline V gene lookup returns CDR1 MDHEN and CDR2 SYDVKM. The CDR3 totals 15 residues. After removal of 10 bases from V and 3 bases from J, the junction contained 14 bases not matched to a gene.

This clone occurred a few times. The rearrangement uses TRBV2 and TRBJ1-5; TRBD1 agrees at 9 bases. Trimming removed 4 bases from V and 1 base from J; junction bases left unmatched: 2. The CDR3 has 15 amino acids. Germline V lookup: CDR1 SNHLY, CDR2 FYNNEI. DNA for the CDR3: TGTGCCAGCAGTGGACAGGGGGGGAGCAATCAGCCCCAGCATTTT. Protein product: CASSGQGGSNQPQHF. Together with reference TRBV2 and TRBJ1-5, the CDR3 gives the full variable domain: EPEVTQTPSHQVTQMGQEVILRCVPISNHLYFYWYRQILGQKVEFLVSFYNNEISEKSEIFDDQFSVERPDGSNFTLKIRSTKLEDSAMYFCASSGQGGSNQPQHFGDGTRLSIL.

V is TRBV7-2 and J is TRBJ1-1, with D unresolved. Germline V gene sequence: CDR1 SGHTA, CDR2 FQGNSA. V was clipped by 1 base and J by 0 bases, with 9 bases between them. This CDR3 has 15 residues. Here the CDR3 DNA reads TGTGCCAGCAGCTTAGGGCAGGTTATGAACACTGAAGCTTTCTTT. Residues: CASSLGQVMNTEAFF. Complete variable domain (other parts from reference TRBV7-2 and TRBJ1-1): GAGVSQSPSNKVTEKGKDVELRCDPISGHTALYWYRQSLGQGLEFLIYFQGNSAPDKSGLPSDRFSAERTGGSVSTLTIQRTQQEDSAVYLCASSLGQVMNTEAFFGQGTRLTVV.

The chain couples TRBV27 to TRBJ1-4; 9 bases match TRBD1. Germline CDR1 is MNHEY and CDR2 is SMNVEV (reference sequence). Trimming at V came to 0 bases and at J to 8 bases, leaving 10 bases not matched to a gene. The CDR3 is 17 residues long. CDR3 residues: CASSLSDRGLSGEKLFF. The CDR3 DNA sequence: TGTGCCAGCAGTTTATCGGACAGGGGTCTTAGTGGGGAAAAACTGTTTTTT.

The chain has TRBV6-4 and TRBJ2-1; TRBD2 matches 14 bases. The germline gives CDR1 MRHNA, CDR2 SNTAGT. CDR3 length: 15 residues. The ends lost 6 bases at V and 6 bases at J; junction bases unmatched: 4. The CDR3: CASSHGTSGGNEQFF. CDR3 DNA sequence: TGTGCCAGCAGCCACGGGACTAGCGGGGGCAATGAGCAGTTCTTC.

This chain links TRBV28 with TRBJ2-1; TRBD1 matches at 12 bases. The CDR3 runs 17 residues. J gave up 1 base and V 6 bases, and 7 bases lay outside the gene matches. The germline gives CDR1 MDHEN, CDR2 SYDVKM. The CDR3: CASRSGTGGSSYNEQFF. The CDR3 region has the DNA TGTGCCAGCAGGTCCGGGACAGGGGGCTCATCCTACAATGAGCAGTTCTTC.

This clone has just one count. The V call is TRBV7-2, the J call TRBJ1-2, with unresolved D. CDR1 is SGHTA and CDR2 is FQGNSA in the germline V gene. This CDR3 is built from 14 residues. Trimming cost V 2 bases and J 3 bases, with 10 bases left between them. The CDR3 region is CASSLRELHYGYTF. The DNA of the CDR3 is TGTGCCAGCAGCTTAAGAGAACTGCACTATGGCTACACCTTC.

Here the CDR3 DNA reads TGCGCCAGCAGCCTACTAGCGGGGAAGTACGAGCAGTACTTC. This codes for CASSLLAGKYEQYF. V and J are TRBV5-1 and TRBJ2-7, with 10 bases that match TRBD2. This CDR3 contains 14 residues. V lost 4 bases, J lost 4 bases, and 5 bases stayed unmatched. CDR1 and CDR2 from the germline V gene are SGHRS and YFSETQ. Together with reference TRBV5-1 and TRBJ2-7, the CDR3 gives the full variable domain: KAGVTQTPRYLIKTRGQQVTLSCSPISGHRSVSWYQQTPGQGLQFLFEYFSETQRNKGNFPGRFSGRQFSNSRSEMNVSTLELGDSALYLCASSLLAGKYEQYFGPGTRLTVT.

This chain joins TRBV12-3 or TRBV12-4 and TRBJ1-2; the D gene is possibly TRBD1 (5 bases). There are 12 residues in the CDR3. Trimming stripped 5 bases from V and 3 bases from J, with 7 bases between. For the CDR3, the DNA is TGTGCCAGCAGTCTACAGGACTATGGCTACACCTTC. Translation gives CASSLQDYGYTF.

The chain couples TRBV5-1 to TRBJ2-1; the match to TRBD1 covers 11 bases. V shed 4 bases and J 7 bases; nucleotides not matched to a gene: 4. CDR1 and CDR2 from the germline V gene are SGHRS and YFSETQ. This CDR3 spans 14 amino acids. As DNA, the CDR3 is TGCGCCAGCAGCGGGACAGGGGGTCAGAATGAGCAGTTCTTC. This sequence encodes CASSGTGGQNEQFF.

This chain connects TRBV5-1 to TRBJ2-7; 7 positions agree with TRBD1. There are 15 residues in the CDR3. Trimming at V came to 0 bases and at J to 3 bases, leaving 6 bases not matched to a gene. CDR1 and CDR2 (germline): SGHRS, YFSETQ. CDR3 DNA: TGCGCCAGCAGCTTGGCGGCAGGGGGTTACTACGAGCAGTACTTC. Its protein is CASSLAAGGYYEQYF.

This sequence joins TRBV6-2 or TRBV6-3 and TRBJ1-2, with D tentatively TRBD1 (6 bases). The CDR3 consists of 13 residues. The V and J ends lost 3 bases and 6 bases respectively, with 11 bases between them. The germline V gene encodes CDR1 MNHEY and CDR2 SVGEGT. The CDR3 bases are TGTGCCAGCAGTTATAGACAGGCGGATGGCTACACCTTC. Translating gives CASSYRQADGYTF.

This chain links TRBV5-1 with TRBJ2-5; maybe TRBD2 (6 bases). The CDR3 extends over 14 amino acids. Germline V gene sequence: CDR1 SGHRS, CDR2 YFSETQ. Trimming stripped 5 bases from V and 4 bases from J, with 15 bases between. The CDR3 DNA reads TGCGCCAGCAGTCGGGAGATAGTCCCAGAGACCCAGTACTTC. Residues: CASSREIVPETQYF.

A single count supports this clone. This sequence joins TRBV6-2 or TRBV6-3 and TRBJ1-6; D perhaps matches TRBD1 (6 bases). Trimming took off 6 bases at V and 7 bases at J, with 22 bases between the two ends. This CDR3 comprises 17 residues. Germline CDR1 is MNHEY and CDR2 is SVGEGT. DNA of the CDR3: TGTGCCAGCAGCCCTCGTACAGGGACGGGGATCAATTCACCCCTCCACTTT. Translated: CASSPRTGTGINSPLHF.

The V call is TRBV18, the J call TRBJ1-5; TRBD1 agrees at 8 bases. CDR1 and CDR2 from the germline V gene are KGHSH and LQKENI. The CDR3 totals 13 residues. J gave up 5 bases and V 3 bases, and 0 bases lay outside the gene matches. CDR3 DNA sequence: TGTGCCAGCTCACCGGGACAGGATCAGCCCCAGCATTTT. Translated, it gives CASSPGQDQPQHF.

This CDR3 is CASSHNRGFTEAFF. CDR3 in DNA: TGTGCCAGCAGCCATAATAGGGGATTCACTGAAGCTTTCTTT. J is TRBJ1-1 and V is TRBV14; tentatively, D is TRBD1 (5 bases). The germline gives CDR1 SGHDN, CDR2 FVKESK. This CDR3 has 14 residues. V was trimmed by 3 bases and J by 4 bases, leaving 12 bases between them. The whole variable domain, filled in from reference TRBV14 and TRBJ1-1, reads EAGVTQFPSHSVIEKGQTVTLRCDPISGHDNLYWYRRVMGKEIKFLLHFVKESKQDESGMPNNRFLAERTGGTYSTLKVQPAELEDSGVYFCASSHNRGFTEAFFGQGTRLTVV.

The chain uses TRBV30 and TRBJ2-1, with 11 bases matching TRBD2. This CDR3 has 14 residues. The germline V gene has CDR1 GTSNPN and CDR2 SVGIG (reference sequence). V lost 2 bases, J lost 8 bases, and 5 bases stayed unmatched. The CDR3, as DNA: TGTGCCTGGAGTATAGCGGGGGGGCCAGATGAGCAGTTCTTC. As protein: CAWSIAGGPDEQFF. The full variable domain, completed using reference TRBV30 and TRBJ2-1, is SQTIHQWPATLVQPVGSPLSLECTVEGTSNPNLYWYRQAAGRGLQLLFYSVGIGQISSEVPQNLSASRPQDRQFILSSKKLLLSDSGFYLCAWSIAGGPDEQFFGPGTRLTVL.

The CDR3 is CASSSGVVWGETQYF. The CDR3, as DNA: TGTGCCAGCAGCTCAGGGGTAGTGTGGGGGGAGACCCAGTACTTC. The rearrangement uses TRBV7-2 and TRBJ2-5; tentative D call: TRBD1 (6 bases). Trimming took 4 bases from V and 5 from J, leaving 17 bases between them. The CDR3 runs 15 residues. Germline CDR1 is SGHTA and CDR2 is FQGNSA.

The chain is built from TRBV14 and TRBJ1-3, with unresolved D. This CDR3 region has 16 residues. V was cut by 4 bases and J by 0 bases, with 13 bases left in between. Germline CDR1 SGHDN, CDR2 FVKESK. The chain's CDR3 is CASSRNWAFSGNTIYF. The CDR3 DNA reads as TGTGCCAGCAGCCGTAACTGGGCCTTCTCTGGAAACACCATATATTTT.

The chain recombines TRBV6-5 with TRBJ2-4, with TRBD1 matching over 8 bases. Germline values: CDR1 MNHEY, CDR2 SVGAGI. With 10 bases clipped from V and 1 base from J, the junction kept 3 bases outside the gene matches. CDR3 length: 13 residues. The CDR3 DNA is TGTGCCATTAGACAGGGGGCCAAAAACATTCAGTACTTC. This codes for CAIRQGAKNIQYF.

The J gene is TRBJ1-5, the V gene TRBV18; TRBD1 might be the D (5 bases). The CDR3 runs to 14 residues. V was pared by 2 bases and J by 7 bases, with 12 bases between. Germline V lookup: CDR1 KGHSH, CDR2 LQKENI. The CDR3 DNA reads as TGTGCCAGCTCACCATCAGGGATCGGGCAGCCCCAGCATTTT. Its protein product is CASSPSGIGQPQHF.

CDR3 amino acids: CASSHGVRPTRMEKLFF. The CDR3 bases are TGTGCCAGCAGCCATGGCGTGAGGCCAACAAGGATGGAAAAACTGTTTTTT. This rearrangement joins TRBV11-2 to TRBJ1-4, with D unclear. There are 17 residues in the CDR3. The germline V gene encodes CDR1 SGHAT and CDR2 FQNNGV. Trimming cost V 5 bases and J 8 bases, with 24 bases left between them. Filled out from reference TRBV11-2 and TRBJ1-4, the complete variable domain reads EAGVAQSPRYKIIEKRQSVAFWCNPISGHATLYWYQQILGQGPKLLIQFQNNGVVDDSQLPKDRFSAERLKGVDSTLKIQPAKLEDSAVYLCASSHGVRPTRMEKLFFGSGTQLSVL.

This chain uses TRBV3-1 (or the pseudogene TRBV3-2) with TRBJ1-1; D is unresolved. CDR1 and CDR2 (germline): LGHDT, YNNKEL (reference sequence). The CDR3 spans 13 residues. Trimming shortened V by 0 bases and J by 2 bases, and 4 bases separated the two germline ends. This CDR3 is CASSQDYNTEAFF. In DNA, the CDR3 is TGTGCCAGCAGCCAAGATTATAACACTGAAGCTTTCTTT.

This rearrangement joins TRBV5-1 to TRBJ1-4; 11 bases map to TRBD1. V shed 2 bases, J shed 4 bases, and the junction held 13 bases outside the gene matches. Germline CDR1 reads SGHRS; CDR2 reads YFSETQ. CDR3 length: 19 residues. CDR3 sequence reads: CASSLRTGGGSLHNEKLFF. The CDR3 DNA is TGCGCCAGCAGCTTAAGGACAGGGGGCGGCTCTCTCCATAATGAAAAACTGTTTTTT.

CDR3: CASSEQGNYEQYF. CDR3 bases: TGTGCCAGCAGTGAACAGGGGAACTACGAGCAGTACTTC. The rearrangement uses TRBV6-1 and TRBJ2-7, with a possible D match to TRBD1 (6 bases). Germline loops: CDR1 MNHNS, CDR2 SASEGT. V was clipped by 2 bases and J by 3 bases, with 8 bases between them. This CDR3 has 13 residues.